This entry lists 21 T cell receptor beta chains sequenced from one sample in a study of technical replicates of blood from several donors. The assay was immunoSEQ multiplex PCR, and TCRdb's table has in-frame clones only and misses some. The sample has 80,000 to 95,000 clones; 96% are singletons. The sequenced material came from T cells isolated from PBMCs. The receptors here all came from a human donor in good health.

This clone was picked up one time. The chain carries TRBV6-1 and TRBJ2-7; perhaps TRBD2 as D (5 bases). Trimming left V 4 bases short and J 2 bases short, with 21 bases between. CDR1 is MNHNS, CDR2 SASEGT, per germline. CDR3 length: 17 residues. In nucleotides, the CDR3 is TGTGCCAGCAGTGTCTCGGCCACTGGAGGATTAACCTACGAGCAGTACTTC. Protein product: CASSVSATGGLTYEQYF.

The chain recombines TRBV7-2 with TRBJ1-5; TRBD1 might be the D (6 bases). Trimming took off 3 bases at V and 7 bases at J, with 10 bases between the two ends. The CDR3 length is 13 residues. Per the germline V gene, CDR1 is SGHTA and CDR2 is FQGNSA. DNA for the CDR3: TGTGCCAGCAGCTTTGGGGGCGAACAGCCCCAGCATTTT. Its protein is CASSFGGEQPQHF.

Only a few counts were recorded for this clone. The chain has TRBV29-1 and TRBJ2-5; 7 positions match TRBD1. The length of the CDR3 is 13 residues. J was trimmed by 7 bases and V by 7 bases; bases with no gene match: 12. Germline lookup yields CDR1 SQVTM and CDR2 ANQGSEA. Here the CDR3 DNA reads TGCAGCGAGATGACAGGGTCTGAAGGGACCCAGTACTTC. Protein sequence: CSEMTGSEGTQYF.

V is TRBV29-1 and J is TRBJ1-1; D unresolved. Germline-derived CDR1 and CDR2 are SQVTM and ANQGSEA. The CDR3 sequence is 11 residues long. V lost 3 bases and J 6 bases, leaving 8 bases between the germline ends. The chain's CDR3 is CSVEEGAEAFF. CDR3 bases: TGCAGCGTTGAGGAGGGAGCTGAAGCTTTCTTT.

V gene TRBV19 combines with J gene TRBJ1-5, with D possibly matching TRBD1 (5 bases). Trimming pared 5 bases from V and 3 bases from J, leaving 11 bases between. The germline gives CDR1 LNHDA, CDR2 SQIVND (reference sequence). This CDR3 is built from 14 residues. In DNA, the CDR3 is TGTGCCAGTAGTGCAAGGGGTTACAATCAGCCCCAGCATTTT. Translating it yields CASSARGYNQPQHF.

V usage is TRBV9 and J usage is TRBJ1-2; D might be TRBD1 (6 bases). V gave up 4 bases and J gave up 5 bases, with 15 bases separating them. This CDR3 comprises 14 residues. The germline gives CDR1 SGDLS, CDR2 YYNGEE. CDR3: CASSSSGVLYGYTF. CDR3 in DNA: TGTGCCAGCAGCTCCTCAGGGGTTCTATATGGCTACACCTTC. Together with reference TRBV9 and TRBJ1-2, the CDR3 gives the full variable domain: DSGVTQTPKHLITATGQRVTLRCSPRSGDLSVYWYQQSLDQGLQFLIQYYNGEERAKGNILERFSAQQFPDLHSELNLSSLELGDSALYFCASSSSGVLYGYTFGSGTRLTVV.

V gene TRBV5-6 combines with J gene TRBJ2-7, with no clear D. CDR1 and CDR2 from the germline V gene are SGHDT and YYEEEE. With 3 bases removed from V and 1 base from J, the gap between germline ends came to 8 bases. The CDR3 covers 13 residues. The CDR3 DNA follows: TGTGCCAGCAGCTCGGGTCTTTCCTACGAGCAGTACTTC. Its translation: CASSSGLSYEQYF. Full variable domain (outside the CDR3, taken from reference TRBV5-6 and TRBJ2-7): DAGVTQSPTHLIKTRGQQVTLRCSPKSGHDTVSWYQQALGQGPQFIFQYYEEEERQRGNFPDRFSGHQFPNYSSELNVNALLLGDSALYLCASSSGLSYEQYFGPGTRLTVT.

V is TRBV18 and J is TRBJ2-1; 7 bases are a match to TRBD2. This CDR3 comprises 13 residues. The V segment lost 2 bases and the J segment 7 bases; nucleotides outside the gene matches: 2. Germline V gene lookup returns CDR1 KGHSH and CDR2 LQKENI. The CDR3: CASSPVGGNEQFF. The CDR3 DNA is TGTGCCAGCTCACCAGTGGGGGGGAATGAGCAGTTCTTC.

V usage is TRBV7-9 and J usage is TRBJ1-2; D is uncertain. V was pared by 2 bases and J by 4 bases, with 8 bases between. Germline CDR1 is SEHNR and CDR2 is FQNEAQ (reference sequence). CDR3 length: 13 amino acids. CDR3 in DNA: TGTGCCAGCAGCTTAACTACGGGCTATGGCTACACCTTC. It encodes CASSLTTGYGYTF.

The rearrangement joins TRBV5-6 to TRBJ1-3, with 9 bases that match TRBD1. Germline CDR1 SGHDT, CDR2 YYEEEE. The CDR3 covers 16 residues. V dropped 4 bases and J dropped 1; count of bases not matched to a gene: 6. CDR3 loop: CASSMTGGQSGNTIYF. DNA of the CDR3: TGTGCCAGCAGCATGACAGGGGGACAGTCTGGAAACACCATATATTTT.

Here the CDR3 reads CASSPQTGGDTDTQYF. DNA for the CDR3: TGCGCCAGCAGCCCACAGACAGGGGGCGACACAGATACGCAGTATTTT. The rearrangement uses TRBV5-1 and TRBJ2-3, with TRBD1 identical over 10 bases. J was trimmed by 2 bases and V by 4 bases; bases with no gene match: 7. Germline V gene data show CDR1 as SGHRS and CDR2 as YFSETQ. This CDR3 contains 16 residues. Drawing the rest from reference TRBV5-1 and TRBJ2-3, the complete variable domain is KAGVTQTPRYLIKTRGQQVTLSCSPISGHRSVSWYQQTPGQGLQFLFEYFSETQRNKGNFPGRFSGRQFSNSRSEMNVSTLELGDSALYLCASSPQTGGDTDTQYFGPGTRLTVL.

The chain uses TRBV28 and TRBJ1-1; D is uncertain. CDR3 size: 14 residues. The V end lost 6 bases, the J end lost 1 base, and 12 bases lay between the germline ends. Germline-derived CDR1 and CDR2 are MDHEN and SYDVKM. The CDR3 loop is CASRALRENTEAFF. Written as DNA, the CDR3 is TGTGCCAGCAGAGCCCTCCGGGAGAACACTGAAGCTTTCTTT.

The rearrangement uses TRBV10-3 and TRBJ2-1, with D possibly being TRBD2 (5 bases). Germline V gene sequence: CDR1 ENHRY, CDR2 SYGVKD. Trimming cost V 6 bases and J 4 bases, with 16 bases left between them. This CDR3 comprises 15 residues. In DNA form, the CDR3 reads TGTGCCATCAGCCGGACTTCTCGAGAGTACAATGAGCAGTTCTTC. Its translation: CAISRTSREYNEQFF.

The rearrangement links TRBV27 to TRBJ1-1, with D maybe TRBD1 (5 bases). This CDR3 has 13 residues. V was clipped by 3 bases and J by 6 bases, with 11 bases between them. The V gene's germline CDR1 is MNHEY and CDR2 SMNVEV (reference sequence). The chain's CDR3 is CASSFAGWAEAFF. Here the CDR3 DNA reads TGTGCCAGCAGTTTTGCAGGGTGGGCTGAAGCTTTCTTT.

J is TRBJ2-7 and V is TRBV2; 12 bases line up with TRBD2. CDR3 size: 17 residues. V dropped 8 bases and J dropped 1; count of bases not matched to a gene: 12. CDR1 is SNHLY, CDR2 FYNNEI, per germline. The CDR3 region is CASRRTSGTGRSYEQYF. CDR3 sequence (DNA): TGTGCCAGCCGGAGGACTAGCGGGACCGGCAGGTCCTACGAGCAGTACTTC.

The chain has TRBV19 and TRBJ2-3; 12 positions match TRBD2. The germline gives CDR1 LNHDA, CDR2 SQIVND (reference sequence). CDR3 length equals 16 residues. V dropped 5 bases and J dropped 4; count of bases not matched to a gene: 7. The CDR3 reads CASSPPSGREADTQYF. The CDR3, as DNA: TGTGCCAGTAGTCCCCCTAGCGGGAGGGAGGCAGATACGCAGTATTTT.

In regard to this clone: At one of its ends the junction is not consistent with the germline gene, which may arise from a read error. This CDR3 is also generated by other DNA sequences in the sample. The rearrangement joins TRBV7-6 to TRBJ2-1, with 11 bases lining up with TRBD2. This CDR3 contains 16 residues. CDR1 is SGHVS, CDR2 FNYEAQ, per germline. The CDR3 is CASSLLSLAGANEQFF. CDR3 DNA sequence: TGCGCCAGCAGCTTATTGTCACTAGCGGGAGCGAATGAGCAGTTCTTC.

The CDR3 nucleotides read TGCGCCAGCAGGGACCCAAGCGGGAACACTGAAGCTTTCTTT. Its translation: CASRDPSGNTEAFF. V usage is TRBV5-1 and J usage is TRBJ1-1, with no clear D. This CDR3 is 14 amino acids long. CDR1 is SGHRS, CDR2 YFSETQ, per germline. V shed 5 bases and J shed 1 base, with 12 bases lying between them.

This chain links TRBV27 with TRBJ2-1; 8 bases match TRBD2. The V and J ends lost 3 bases and 5 bases, in that order; junction bases with no gene match: 9. The CDR3 is 16 amino acids. Germline-derived CDR1 and CDR2 are MNHEY and SMNVEV (reference sequence). CDR3 coding DNA: TGTGCCAGCAGTTTTTCAGCGGGAGATGACCACAATGAGCAGTTCTTC. Translating it yields CASSFSAGDDHNEQFF.

The CDR3 protein is CASSQTGGFGYTF. As DNA, the CDR3 is TGTGCCAGCAGTCAGACAGGGGGCTTTGGCTACACCTTC. The V gene is TRBV6-5, the J gene TRBJ1-2, with TRBD1 matching 10 bases. CDR1 is MNHEY, CDR2 SVGAGI, per germline. The ends lost 5 bases at V and 7 bases at J; junction bases unmatched: 4. The CDR3 spans 13 residues.

The chain joins TRBV19 to TRBJ2-3; D perhaps matches TRBD2 (6 bases). The CDR3 totals 14 residues. Germline-derived CDR1 and CDR2 are LNHDA and SQIVND (reference sequence). V was cut by 2 bases and J by 0 bases, with 6 bases left in between. Here the CDR3 reads CASSISGSTDTQYF. The CDR3, as DNA: TGTGCCAGTAGTATAAGCGGGAGCACAGATACGCAGTATTTT.